The next 13 T cell receptor beta chains were all read from a single sample in a study of blood T cell repertoires in COVID-19. Assay used: immunoSEQ multiplex PCR; TCRdb lists only in-frame clones, some missing. This table has roughly 70,000 clones, roughly 90% appearing once. The specimen sequenced was peripheral blood. The receptor set was obtained from a human donor in a cohort sampled during active COVID-19.

The V and J genes are TRBV2 and TRBJ2-5; TRBD2 agrees at 10 bases. The CDR3 is made up of 15 amino acids. CDR1 is SNHLY, CDR2 FYNNEI, per germline. V lost 7 bases and J lost 2; bases outside the gene matches: 7. This chain's CDR3 is CASKALAGAQETQYF. The CDR3 nucleotides read TGTGCCAGCAAAGCCCTAGCGGGGGCACAAGAGACCCAGTACTTC.

V gene TRBV12-2 combines with J gene TRBJ2-7; TRBD2 is the table's D call, not checked against the DNA. TRBV12-2 is a known pseudogene. CDR3 size: 19 residues. For the CDR3, the DNA is TGTGCAAGTCGCTTAGCCCCGGGACTAGCGGGGGGGTACTCCTACGAGCAGTACTTC. The encoded protein is CASRLAPGLAGGYSYEQYF.

V is TRBV28 and J is TRBJ2-7, with D tentatively TRBD1 (5 bases). V lost 3 bases, J lost 3 bases, and 15 bases lay in between. This CDR3 is built from 15 residues. Germline CDR1 MDHEN, CDR2 SYDVKM. The DNA for the CDR3 is TGTGCCAGCAGTTTGATGGGGCTTGGGGACTACGAGCAGTACTTC. Its protein is CASSLMGLGDYEQYF.

V is TRBV7-9 and J is TRBJ2-7, with TRBD1 matching 9 bases. CDR3 length equals 19 residues. The germline V gene has CDR1 SEHNR and CDR2 FQNEAQ (reference sequence). Germline trimming cut 8 bases from V and 3 bases from J; bases unmatched to any gene: 23. The CDR3 nucleotides are TGTGCCAGCTCCTCAATCAACTGGACAGGGGCGGGTGGGTTCTACGAGCAGTACTTC. This sequence encodes CASSSINWTGAGGFYEQYF.

The V gene is TRBV19, the J gene TRBJ1-5; tentatively, D is TRBD1 (6 bases). Germline V CDR1 and CDR2: LNHDA, SQIVND (reference sequence). The CDR3 totals 15 residues. Trimming pared 6 bases from V and 1 base from J, leaving 13 bases between. CDR3 loop: CASSRLQGSNQPQHF. The DNA of the CDR3 is TGTGCCAGTAGCCGATTACAGGGAAGCAATCAGCCCCAGCATTTT.

This chain connects TRBV7-2 to TRBJ1-3; possible D gene TRBD1, 5 bases. The CDR3 contains 15 residues. Germline CDR1 reads SGHTA; CDR2 reads FQGNSA. V dropped 5 bases and J dropped 2 bases, with 13 bases sitting between them. The CDR3 DNA follows: TGTGCCAGCAGCCCCCTTGGGGGGGCTGGAAACACCATATATTTT. Translated, it gives CASSPLGGAGNTIYF.

The V and J genes are TRBV6-2 or TRBV6-3 and TRBJ2-7; 7 nucleotides align to TRBD1. CDR1 and CDR2 (germline): MNHEY, SVGEGT. CDR3 length equals 15 residues. V shed 5 bases and J 0 bases; nucleotides not matched to a gene: 7. The CDR3: CASSQPGTASYEQYF. Written as DNA, the CDR3 is TGTGCCAGCAGTCAGCCCGGGACAGCCTCCTACGAGCAGTACTTC.

The chain joins TRBV6-2 or TRBV6-3 to TRBJ2-1; TRBD2 aligns across 12 bases. The V gene end was trimmed by 3 bases and the J gene end by 0 bases; junction bases not matched to a gene: 9. CDR3 length: 19 residues. The V gene's germline CDR1 is MNHEY and CDR2 SVGEGT. The CDR3 nucleotides read TGTGCCAGCAGTTATACTTCTCGGGGACTAGCGGGCTCCTACAATGAGCAGTTCTTC. Translation gives CASSYTSRGLAGSYNEQFF.

The rearrangement uses TRBV30 and TRBJ1-4, with 8 nucleotides matching TRBD1. Looked up from germline, CDR1 is GTSNPN and CDR2 is SVGIG (reference sequence). V was pared by 4 bases and J by 6 bases, with 16 bases of the junction left unmatched. The CDR3 has 17 residues. DNA of the CDR3: TGTGCCTGGACGCCAAGACAGGGGTTTCGAGGGGATGAAAAACTGTTTTTT. It specifies CAWTPRQGFRGDEKLFF.

V usage is TRBV12-3 or TRBV12-4 and J usage is TRBJ2-5, with D possibly being TRBD1 (6 bases). The V end lost 1 base, the J end lost 5 bases, and 8 bases lay between the germline ends. The CDR3 runs to 13 residues. The CDR3 DNA reads TGTGCCAGCAGTTTAGGACAGGTCGAGACCCAGTACTTC. It specifies CASSLGQVETQYF.

The CDR3 region has the DNA TGTGCCAGCAATCCCCGGGGGGACAATGAGCAGTTCTTC. Protein sequence: CASNPRGDNEQFF. The chain has TRBV2 and TRBJ2-1; 7 bases are shared with TRBD2. Germline V gene lookup returns CDR1 SNHLY and CDR2 FYNNEI. The J segment lost 5 bases and the V segment lost 7 bases, leaving 5 bases of the junction unmatched. This CDR3 contains 13 residues.

The chain combines TRBV15 with TRBJ1-4, with D possibly matching TRBD1 (6 bases). V lost 5 bases, J lost 1 base, and 8 bases lay in between. Germline CDR1 and CDR2: LNHNV and YYDKDF (reference sequence). The CDR3 runs 14 residues. The CDR3: CATSEGQTNEKLFF. The CDR3 nucleotides are TGTGCCACCAGCGAGGGACAAACTAATGAAAAACTGTTTTTT.

The V and J genes are TRBV11-2 and TRBJ2-2; 7 bases match TRBD1. The germline gives CDR1 SGHAT, CDR2 FQNNGV. The CDR3 loop spans 13 amino acids. With V trimmed by 4 bases and J by 6 bases, 2 bases remained unmatched. CDR3 nucleotide sequence: TGTGCCAGCAGCTCAGACAGGGCCGGGGAGCTGTTTTTT. As protein: CASSSDRAGELFF.